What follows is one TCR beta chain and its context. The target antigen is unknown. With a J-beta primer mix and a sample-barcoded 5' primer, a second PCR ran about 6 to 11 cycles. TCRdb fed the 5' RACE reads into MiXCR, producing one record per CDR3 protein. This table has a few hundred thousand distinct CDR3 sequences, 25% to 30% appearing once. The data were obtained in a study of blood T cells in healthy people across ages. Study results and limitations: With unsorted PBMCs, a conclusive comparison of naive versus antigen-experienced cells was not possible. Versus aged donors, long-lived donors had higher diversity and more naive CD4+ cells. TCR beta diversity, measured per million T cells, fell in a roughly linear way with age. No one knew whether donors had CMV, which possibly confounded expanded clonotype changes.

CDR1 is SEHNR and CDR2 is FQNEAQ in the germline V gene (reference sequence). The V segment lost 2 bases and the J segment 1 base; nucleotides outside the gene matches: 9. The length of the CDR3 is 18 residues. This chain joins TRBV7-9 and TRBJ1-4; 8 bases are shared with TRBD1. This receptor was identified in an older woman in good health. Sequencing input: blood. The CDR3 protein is CASSLLQGAGGTNEKLFF. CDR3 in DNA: TGTGCCAGCAGCTTATTGCAGGGGGCCGGTGGAACTAATGAAAAACTGTTTTTT.